The rows below give T cell receptor beta chains drawn from one sample of a study of T cell responses to AZD1222 COVID-19 vaccine. Here immunoSEQ multiplex PCR was the method, and the copy in TCRdb shows in-frame clones only, minus some. The table records approximately 180,000 clones, 85% to 95% of them present only once. The material was peripheral blood, obtained on day 0 of AZD1222 vaccination. All receptors derive from an adult in good health. Both conserved end residues are part of each CDR3. D genes are given only for firm matches. Clone size, where shown, is once, few, many, or a class for clones that have expanded.

j_gene: TRBJ1-4
v_gene: TRBV6-5
d_gene: .
abundance: .
CDR3aa: CASSRTHGREKLFF
CDR3nt: TGTGCCAGCAGTCGAACACACGGCCGTGAAAAACTGTTTTTT

j_gene: TRBJ2-5
v_gene: TRBV6-5
d_gene: TRBD2
abundance: .
CDR3aa: CASSSGPGTRRETQYF
CDR3nt: TGTGCCAGCAGTTCAGGACCCGGGACTAGGAGGGAGACCCAGTACTTC

j_gene: TRBJ2-7
v_gene: TRBV21-1
d_gene: .
abundance: .
CDR3aa: CASSSHEQYF
CDR3nt: TGTGCCAGCAGCTCCCACGAGCAGTACTTC

j_gene: TRBJ1-1
v_gene: TRBV12-5
d_gene: .
abundance: .
CDR3aa: CASGLTGNTEAFF
CDR3nt: TGTGCTAGTGGTTTAACAGGGAACACTGAAGCTTTCTTT

j_gene: TRBJ2-1
v_gene: TRBV7-9
d_gene: .
abundance: .
CDR3aa: CASSSLGSRTLNEQFF
CDR3nt: TGTGCCAGCAGCTCCCTGGGAAGTCGGACACTCAATGAGCAGTTCTTC

j_gene: TRBJ1-1
v_gene: TRBV3-1/TRBV3-2
d_gene: .
abundance: .
CDR3aa: CASSQAGGRTEAFF
CDR3nt: TGTGCCAGCAGCCAAGCTGGGGGGCGCACTGAAGCTTTCTTT

j_gene: TRBJ1-5
v_gene: TRBV4-1
d_gene: TRBD1
abundance: .
CDR3aa: CASSQERQGYQPQHF
CDR3nt: TGCGCCAGCAGCCAAGAACGACAGGGGTACCAGCCCCAGCATTTT

j_gene: TRBJ1-2
v_gene: TRBV6-5
d_gene: TRBD1
abundance: .
CDR3aa: CASRTGIFGTVYF
CDR3nt: TGTGCCAGCAGGACAGGCATCTTTGGGACAGTTTACTTC

j_gene: TRBJ1-2
v_gene: TRBV27
d_gene: .
abundance: .
CDR3aa: CASSSQGTGYTF
CDR3nt: TGTGCCAGCAGTTCTCAGGGAACTGGCTACACCTTC

j_gene: TRBJ2-1
v_gene: TRBV29-1
d_gene: .
abundance: .
CDR3aa: CSVDQGDIRNEQFF
CDR3nt: TGCAGCGTTGATCAAGGGGACATTAGGAATGAGCAGTTCTTC

j_gene: TRBJ1-1
v_gene: TRBV5-4
d_gene: .
abundance: .
CDR3aa: CASSFTGRGNTEAFF
CDR3nt: TGTGCCAGCAGCTTTACGGGTCGTGGGAACACTGAAGCTTTCTTT

j_gene: TRBJ2-7
v_gene: TRBV19
d_gene: TRBD2
abundance: .
CDR3aa: CASNSGGTYEQYF
CDR3nt: TGTGCCAGTAATAGCGGGGGCACCTACGAGCAGTACTTC

j_gene: TRBJ1-1
v_gene: TRBV29-1
d_gene: TRBD1
abundance: .
CDR3aa: CSVSDRGLSEAFF
CDR3nt: TGCAGCGTCTCGGACAGGGGGCTTTCTGAAGCTTTCTTT

j_gene: TRBJ2-7
v_gene: TRBV6-1
d_gene: .
abundance: few
CDR3aa: CASSEAGSYEQYF
CDR3nt: TGTGCCAGCAGCGAAGCGGGTTCCTACGAGCAGTACTTC

j_gene: TRBJ1-1
v_gene: TRBV5-8
d_gene: TRBD1
abundance: .
CDR3aa: CASSFGTGGLVTEAFF
CDR3nt: TGTGCCAGCAGCTTTGGGACAGGGGGCTTAGTCACTGAAGCTTTCTTT

j_gene: TRBJ2-3
v_gene: TRBV27
d_gene: .
abundance: few
CDR3aa: CASSLNPGWSDTQYF
CDR3nt: TGTGCCAGCAGTTTAAATCCCGGATGGTCAGATACGCAGTATTTT

j_gene: TRBJ2-7
v_gene: TRBV6-5
d_gene: TRBD2
abundance: .
CDR3aa: CASSWTSGTYEQYF
CDR3nt: TGTGCCAGCAGTTGGACTAGCGGAACCTACGAGCAGTACTTC

j_gene: TRBJ1-2
v_gene: TRBV5-1
d_gene: .
abundance: once
CDR3aa: CASSLDRDYGYTF
CDR3nt: TGCGCCAGCAGCTTGGACAGAGACTATGGCTACACCTTC

j_gene: TRBJ1-4
v_gene: TRBV6-5
d_gene: .
abundance: .
CDR3aa: CASASWQPNEKLFF
CDR3nt: TGTGCCAGCGCCTCGTGGCAGCCTAATGAAAAACTGTTTTTT

j_gene: TRBJ2-1
v_gene: TRBV5-6
d_gene: .
abundance: few
CDR3aa: CASSLGGAYNEQFF
CDR3nt: TGTGCCAGCAGCTTGGGCGGAGCCTACAATGAGCAGTTCTTC

j_gene: TRBJ1-2
v_gene: TRBV6-5
d_gene: TRBD1
abundance: .
CDR3aa: CASSYDRAGGYTF
CDR3nt: TGTGCCAGCAGTTACGACAGGGCCGGCGGCTACACCTTC

j_gene: TRBJ1-2
v_gene: TRBV3-1/TRBV3-2
d_gene: .
abundance: once
CDR3aa: CASSLQGRDYGYTF
CDR3nt: TGTGCCAGCAGCCTACAGGGCCGGGACTATGGCTACACCTTC

j_gene: TRBJ2-1
v_gene: TRBV27
d_gene: .
abundance: .
CDR3aa: CASSLMWTYNEQFF
CDR3nt: TGTGCCAGCAGTCTGATGTGGACTTACAATGAGCAGTTCTTC

j_gene: TRBJ1-2
v_gene: TRBV24-1
d_gene: .
abundance: .
CDR3aa: CATSASWNYGYTF
CDR3nt: TGTGCCACCAGCGCTTCTTGGAACTATGGCTACACCTTC

j_gene: TRBJ2-7
v_gene: TRBV12-3/TRBV12-4
d_gene: .
abundance: few
CDR3aa: CASSPDSYHEQYF
CDR3nt: TGTGCCAGCAGTCCTGATTCTTACCACGAGCAGTACTTC

j_gene: TRBJ2-3
v_gene: TRBV7-6
d_gene: TRBD2
abundance: .
CDR3aa: CASSLRTSGRGTDTQYF
CDR3nt: TGTGCCAGCAGCTTACGGACTAGCGGGAGGGGCACAGATACGCAGTATTTT

j_gene: TRBJ1-1
v_gene: TRBV20-1
d_gene: .
abundance: .
CDR3aa: CSARLTTEAFF
CDR3nt: TGCAGTGCTAGATTGACCACTGAAGCTTTCTTT

j_gene: TRBJ1-1
v_gene: TRBV27
d_gene: TRBD1
abundance: .
CDR3aa: CASSARQGVNTEAFF
CDR3nt: TGTGCCAGCAGTGCAAGACAGGGGGTGAACACTGAAGCTTTCTTT

j_gene: TRBJ1-6
v_gene: TRBV5-1
d_gene: .
abundance: .
CDR3aa: CASSSNINSPLHF
CDR3nt: TGCGCCAGCAGCTCCAACATTAATTCACCCCTCCACTTT